The entry that follows covers one T cell receptor beta chain sequence. Its antigen is as yet unknown. This record comes from a study of CD8 T cells in ankylosing spondylitis. TCRdb processed the 5' RACE reads anew with MiXCR; each CDR3 protein has one entry. The repertoire holds around 140,000 distinct CDR3 sequences, over 9.5% seen once, with about 4% in the top ten. Points from the study as a whole: Matched ankylosing spondylitis synovial fluid reportedly contained a significantly enriched population of disease-linked clones. Previous work reported some of these motif variants in the synovial fluid and blood of reactive arthritis. The authors found the disease-linked clones to be CD8+ and relatively rare in peripheral blood.

The material sequenced was blood, either unsorted or a sorted T cell fraction (not recorded which). The receptor's source is a female donor with ankylosing spondylitis or in good health (not recorded which).

The CDR3: CAWRASGFYNEQFF. The CDR3 DNA is TGTGCCTGGAGGGCGAGCGGGTTCTACAATGAGCAGTTCTTC. This sequence joins TRBV30 and TRBJ2-1, with a possible D match to TRBD2 (6 bases). Trimming stripped 3 bases from V and 3 bases from J, with 12 bases between. CDR3 length: 14 residues. Germline V lookup: CDR1 GTSNPN, CDR2 SVGIG (reference sequence).